Reported below is one TCR beta chain. Its antigen is unknown. Germline loops: CDR1 MDHEN, CDR2 SYDVKM. Trimming left V 4 bases short and J 0 bases short, with 10 bases between. This CDR3 has 14 residues. The data stem from a study of cytomegalovirus exposure and HLA in healthy donors. The PCR was carried out with 60 Vbeta primers and 13 Jbeta primers. Assay: immunoSEQ multiplex PCR; the TCRdb copy retains only in-frame clones and omits some. The table lists 100,000 to 150,000 clones, 80% of them singletons. Study findings and constraints: TCR beta sequences reportedly predicted most subjects' HLA-A and HLA-B alleles accurately. V- and J-gene trimming of TCR beta was linked (in a later analysis) to a missense DCLRE1C variant.

This clonotype originated in a man aged 25 to 40 in good health and CMV-seropositive. This chain joins TRBV28 and TRBJ2-7, with a weak D call TRBD2 (6 bases). Sequencing was done on a sample of PBMCs. The CDR3 DNA follows: TGTGCCAGCAGTTACCTCGGGGGCTCCTACGAGCAGTACTTC. The encoded protein is CASSYLGGSYEQYF.